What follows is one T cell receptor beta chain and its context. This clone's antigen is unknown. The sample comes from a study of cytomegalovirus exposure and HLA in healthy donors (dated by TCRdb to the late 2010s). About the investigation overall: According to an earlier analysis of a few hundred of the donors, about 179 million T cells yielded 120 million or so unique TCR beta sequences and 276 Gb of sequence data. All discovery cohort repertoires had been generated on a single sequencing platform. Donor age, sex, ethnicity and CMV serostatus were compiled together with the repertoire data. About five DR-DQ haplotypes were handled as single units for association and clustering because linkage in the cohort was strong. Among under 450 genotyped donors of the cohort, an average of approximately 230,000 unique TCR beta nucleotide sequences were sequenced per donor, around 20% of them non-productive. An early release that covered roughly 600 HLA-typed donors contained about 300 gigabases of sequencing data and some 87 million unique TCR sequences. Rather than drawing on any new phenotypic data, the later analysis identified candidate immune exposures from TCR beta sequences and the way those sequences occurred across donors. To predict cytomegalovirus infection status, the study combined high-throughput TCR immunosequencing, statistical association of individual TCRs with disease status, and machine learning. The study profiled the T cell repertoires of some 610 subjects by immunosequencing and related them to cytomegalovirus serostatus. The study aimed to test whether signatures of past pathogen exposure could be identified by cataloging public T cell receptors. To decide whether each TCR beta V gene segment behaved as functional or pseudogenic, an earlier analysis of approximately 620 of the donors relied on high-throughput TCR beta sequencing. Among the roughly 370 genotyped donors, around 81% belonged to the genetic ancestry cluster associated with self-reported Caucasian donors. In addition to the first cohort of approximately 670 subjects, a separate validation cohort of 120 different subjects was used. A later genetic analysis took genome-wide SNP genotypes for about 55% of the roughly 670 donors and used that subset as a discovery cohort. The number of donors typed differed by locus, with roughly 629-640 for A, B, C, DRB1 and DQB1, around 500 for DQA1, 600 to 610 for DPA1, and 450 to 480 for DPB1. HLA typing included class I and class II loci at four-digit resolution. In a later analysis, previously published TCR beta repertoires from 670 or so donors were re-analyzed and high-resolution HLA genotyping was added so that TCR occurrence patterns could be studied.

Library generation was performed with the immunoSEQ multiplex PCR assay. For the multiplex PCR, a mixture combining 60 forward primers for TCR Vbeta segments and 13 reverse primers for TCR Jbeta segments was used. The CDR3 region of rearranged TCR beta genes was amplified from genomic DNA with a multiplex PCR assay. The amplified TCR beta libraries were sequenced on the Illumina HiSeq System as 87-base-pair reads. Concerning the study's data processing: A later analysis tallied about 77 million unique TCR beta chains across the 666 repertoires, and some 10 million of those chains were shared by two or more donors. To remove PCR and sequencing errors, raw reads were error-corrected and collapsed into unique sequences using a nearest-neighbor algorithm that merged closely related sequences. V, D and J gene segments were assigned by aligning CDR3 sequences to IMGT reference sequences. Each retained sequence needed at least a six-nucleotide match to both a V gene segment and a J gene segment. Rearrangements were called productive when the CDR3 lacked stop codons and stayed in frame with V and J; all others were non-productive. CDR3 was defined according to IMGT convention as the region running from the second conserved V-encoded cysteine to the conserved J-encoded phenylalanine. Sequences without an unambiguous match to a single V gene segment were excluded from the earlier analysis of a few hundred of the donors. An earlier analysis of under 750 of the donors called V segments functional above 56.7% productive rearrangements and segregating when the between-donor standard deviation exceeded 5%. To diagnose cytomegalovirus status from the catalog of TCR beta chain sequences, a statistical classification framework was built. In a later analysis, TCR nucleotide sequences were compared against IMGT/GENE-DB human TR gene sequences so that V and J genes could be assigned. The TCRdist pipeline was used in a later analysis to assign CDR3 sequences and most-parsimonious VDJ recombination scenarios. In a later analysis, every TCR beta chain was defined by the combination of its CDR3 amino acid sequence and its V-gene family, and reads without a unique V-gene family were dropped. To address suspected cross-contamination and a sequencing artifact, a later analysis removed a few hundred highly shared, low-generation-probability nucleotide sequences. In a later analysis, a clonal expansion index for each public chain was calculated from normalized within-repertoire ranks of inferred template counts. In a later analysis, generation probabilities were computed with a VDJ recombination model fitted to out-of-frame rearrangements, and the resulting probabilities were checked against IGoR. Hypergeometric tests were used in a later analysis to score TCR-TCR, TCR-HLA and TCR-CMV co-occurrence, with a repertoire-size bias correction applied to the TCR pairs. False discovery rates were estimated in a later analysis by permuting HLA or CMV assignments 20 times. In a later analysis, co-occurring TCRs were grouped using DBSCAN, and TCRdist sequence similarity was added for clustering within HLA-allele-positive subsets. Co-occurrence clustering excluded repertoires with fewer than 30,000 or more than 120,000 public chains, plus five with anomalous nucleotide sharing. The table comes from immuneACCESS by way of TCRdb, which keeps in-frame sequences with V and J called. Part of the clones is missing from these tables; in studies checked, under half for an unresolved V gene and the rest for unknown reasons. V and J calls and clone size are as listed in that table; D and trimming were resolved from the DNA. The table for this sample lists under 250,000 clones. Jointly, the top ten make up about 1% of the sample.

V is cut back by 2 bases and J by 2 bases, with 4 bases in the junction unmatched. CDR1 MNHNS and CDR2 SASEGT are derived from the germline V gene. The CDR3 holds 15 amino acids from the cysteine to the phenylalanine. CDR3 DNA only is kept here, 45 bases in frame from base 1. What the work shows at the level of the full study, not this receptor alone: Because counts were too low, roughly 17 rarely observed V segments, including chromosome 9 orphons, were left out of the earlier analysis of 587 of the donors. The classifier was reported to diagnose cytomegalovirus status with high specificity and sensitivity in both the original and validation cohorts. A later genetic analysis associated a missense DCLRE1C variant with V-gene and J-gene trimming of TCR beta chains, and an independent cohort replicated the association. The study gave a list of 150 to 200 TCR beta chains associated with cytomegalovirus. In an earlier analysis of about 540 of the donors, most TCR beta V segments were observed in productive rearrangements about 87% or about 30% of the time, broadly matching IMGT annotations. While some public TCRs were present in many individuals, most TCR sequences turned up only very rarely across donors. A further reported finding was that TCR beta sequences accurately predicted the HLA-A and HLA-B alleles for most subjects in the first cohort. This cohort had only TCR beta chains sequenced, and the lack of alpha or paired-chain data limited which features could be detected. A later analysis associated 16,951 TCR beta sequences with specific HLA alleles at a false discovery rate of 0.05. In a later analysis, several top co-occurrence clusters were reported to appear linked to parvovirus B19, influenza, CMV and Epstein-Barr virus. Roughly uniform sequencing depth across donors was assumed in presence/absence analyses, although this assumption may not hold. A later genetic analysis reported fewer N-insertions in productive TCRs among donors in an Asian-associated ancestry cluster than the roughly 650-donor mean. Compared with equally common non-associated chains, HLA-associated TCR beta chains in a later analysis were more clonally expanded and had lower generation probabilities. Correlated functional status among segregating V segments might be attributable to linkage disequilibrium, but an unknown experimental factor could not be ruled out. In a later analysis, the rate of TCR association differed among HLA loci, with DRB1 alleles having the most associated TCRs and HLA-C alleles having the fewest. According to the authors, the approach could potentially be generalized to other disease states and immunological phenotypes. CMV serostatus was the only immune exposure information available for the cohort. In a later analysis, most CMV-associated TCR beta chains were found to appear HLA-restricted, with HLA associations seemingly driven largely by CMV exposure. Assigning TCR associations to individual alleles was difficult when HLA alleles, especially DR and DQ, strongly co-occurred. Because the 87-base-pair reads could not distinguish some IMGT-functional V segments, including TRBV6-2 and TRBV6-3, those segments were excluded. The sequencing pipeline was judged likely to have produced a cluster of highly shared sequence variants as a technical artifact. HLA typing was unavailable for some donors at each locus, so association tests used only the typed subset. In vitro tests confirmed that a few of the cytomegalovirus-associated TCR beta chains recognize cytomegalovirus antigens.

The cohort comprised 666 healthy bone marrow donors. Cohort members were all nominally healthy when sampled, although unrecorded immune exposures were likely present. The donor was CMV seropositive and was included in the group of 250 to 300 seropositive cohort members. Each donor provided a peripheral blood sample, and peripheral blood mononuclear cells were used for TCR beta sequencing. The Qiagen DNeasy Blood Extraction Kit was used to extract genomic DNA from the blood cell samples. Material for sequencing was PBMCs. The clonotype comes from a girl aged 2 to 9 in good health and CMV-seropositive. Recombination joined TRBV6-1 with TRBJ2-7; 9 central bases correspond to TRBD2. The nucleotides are TGTGCCAGCAGTGAAAGTAGCGGGAGAACCTACGAGCAGTACTTC. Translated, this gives CASSESSGRTYEQYF.